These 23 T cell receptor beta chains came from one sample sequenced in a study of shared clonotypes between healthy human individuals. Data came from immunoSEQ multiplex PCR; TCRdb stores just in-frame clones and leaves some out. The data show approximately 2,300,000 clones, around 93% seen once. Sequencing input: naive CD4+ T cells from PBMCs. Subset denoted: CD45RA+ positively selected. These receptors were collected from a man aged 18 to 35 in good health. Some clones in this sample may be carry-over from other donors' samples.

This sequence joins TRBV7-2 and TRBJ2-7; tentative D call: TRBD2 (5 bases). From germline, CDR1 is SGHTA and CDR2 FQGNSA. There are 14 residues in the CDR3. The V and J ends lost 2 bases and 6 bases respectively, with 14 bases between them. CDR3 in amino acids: CASSLRLAISEQYF. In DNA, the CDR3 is TGTGCCAGCAGCTTACGGCTAGCAATATCCGAGCAGTACTTC. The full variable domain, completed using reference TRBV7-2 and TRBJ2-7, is GAGVSQSPSNKVTEKGKDVELRCDPISGHTALYWYRQSLGQGLEFLIYFQGNSAPDKSGLPSDRFSAERTGGSVSTLTIQRTQQEDSAVYLCASSLRLAISEQYFGPGTRLTVT.

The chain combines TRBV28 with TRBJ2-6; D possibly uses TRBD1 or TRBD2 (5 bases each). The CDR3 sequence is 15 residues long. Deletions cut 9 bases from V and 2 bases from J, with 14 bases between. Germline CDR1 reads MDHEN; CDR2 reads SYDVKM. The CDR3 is CASLKMGAGANVLTF. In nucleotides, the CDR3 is TGTGCCAGTTTAAAAATGGGGGCTGGGGCCAACGTCCTGACTTTC.

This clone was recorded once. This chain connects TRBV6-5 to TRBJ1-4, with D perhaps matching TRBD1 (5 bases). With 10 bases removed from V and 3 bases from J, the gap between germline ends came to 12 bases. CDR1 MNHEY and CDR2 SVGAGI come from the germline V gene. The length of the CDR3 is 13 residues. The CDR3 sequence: CATGRQPNEKLFF. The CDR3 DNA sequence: TGTGCCACCGGACGACAGCCTAATGAAAAACTGTTTTTT.

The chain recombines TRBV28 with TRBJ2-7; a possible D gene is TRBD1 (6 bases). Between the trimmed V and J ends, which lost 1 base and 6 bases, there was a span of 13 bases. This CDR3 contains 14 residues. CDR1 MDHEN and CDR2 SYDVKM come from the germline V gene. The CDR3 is CASSLSGALSEQYF. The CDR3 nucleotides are TGTGCCAGCAGTTTATCAGGGGCGTTAAGCGAGCAGTACTTC.

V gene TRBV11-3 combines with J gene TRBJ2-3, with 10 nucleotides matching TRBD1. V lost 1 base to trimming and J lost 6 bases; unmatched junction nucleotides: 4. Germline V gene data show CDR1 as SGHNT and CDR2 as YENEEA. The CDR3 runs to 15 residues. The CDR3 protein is CASSLGGQGTDTQYF. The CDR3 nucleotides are TGTGCCAGCAGCTTAGGGGGACAGGGGACGGATACGCAGTATTTT. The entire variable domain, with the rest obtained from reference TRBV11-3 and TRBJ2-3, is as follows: EAGVVQSPRYKIIEKKQPVAFWCNPISGHNTLYWYLQNLGQGPELLIRYENEEAVDDSQLPKDRFSAERLKGVDSTLKIQPAELGDSAVYLCASSLGGQGTDTQYFGPGTRLTVL.

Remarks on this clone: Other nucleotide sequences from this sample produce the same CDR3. Written as DNA, the CDR3 is TGTGCCAGTAGCCTAGGAGAGACCCAGTACTTC. This codes for CASSLGETQYF. The chain has TRBV19 and TRBJ2-5; D is unclear. Germline CDR1 reads LNHDA; CDR2 reads SQIVND (reference sequence). Trimming took off 6 bases at V and 4 bases at J, with 6 bases between the two ends. This CDR3 spans 11 amino acids.

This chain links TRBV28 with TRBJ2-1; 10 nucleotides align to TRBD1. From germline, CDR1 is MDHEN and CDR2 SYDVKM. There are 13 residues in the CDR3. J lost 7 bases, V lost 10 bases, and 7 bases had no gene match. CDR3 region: CATGQGVLNEQFF. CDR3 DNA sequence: TGTGCCACCGGACAGGGGGTATTAAATGAGCAGTTCTTC.

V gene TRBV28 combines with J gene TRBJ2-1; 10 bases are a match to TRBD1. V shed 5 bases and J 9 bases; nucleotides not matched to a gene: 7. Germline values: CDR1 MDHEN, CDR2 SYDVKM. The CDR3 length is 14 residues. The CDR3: CASSLGTGVREQFF. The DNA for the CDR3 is TGTGCCAGCAGTCTCGGGACAGGGGTCCGTGAGCAGTTCTTC.

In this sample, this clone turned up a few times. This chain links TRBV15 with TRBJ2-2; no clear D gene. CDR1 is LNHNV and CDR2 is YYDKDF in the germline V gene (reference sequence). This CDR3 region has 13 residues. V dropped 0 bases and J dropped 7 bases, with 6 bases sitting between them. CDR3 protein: CATSREYVGELFF. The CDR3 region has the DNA TGTGCCACCAGCAGAGAGTATGTCGGGGAGCTGTTTTTT.

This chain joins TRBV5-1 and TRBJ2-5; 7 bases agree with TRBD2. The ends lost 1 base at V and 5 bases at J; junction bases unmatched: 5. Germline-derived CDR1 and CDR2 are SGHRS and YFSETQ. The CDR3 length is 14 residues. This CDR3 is CASSLFGGEETQYF. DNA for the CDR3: TGCGCCAGCAGCTTGTTTGGGGGGGAGGAGACCCAGTACTTC.

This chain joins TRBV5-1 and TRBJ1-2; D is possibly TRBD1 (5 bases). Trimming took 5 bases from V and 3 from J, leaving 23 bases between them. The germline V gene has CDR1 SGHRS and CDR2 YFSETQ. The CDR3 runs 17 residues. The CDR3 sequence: CASRRRGAAGGDYGYTF. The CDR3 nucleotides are TGCGCCAGCAGGCGACGAGGGGCGGCTGGTGGTGACTATGGCTACACCTTC.

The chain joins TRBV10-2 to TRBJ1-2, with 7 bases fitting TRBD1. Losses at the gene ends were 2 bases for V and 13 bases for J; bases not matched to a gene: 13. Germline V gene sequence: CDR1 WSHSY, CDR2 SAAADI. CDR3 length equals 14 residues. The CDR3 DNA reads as TGCGCCAGCAGTGAGGCTGCGGGACAGAGAAGTTCCACCTTC. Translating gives CASSEAAGQRSSTF.

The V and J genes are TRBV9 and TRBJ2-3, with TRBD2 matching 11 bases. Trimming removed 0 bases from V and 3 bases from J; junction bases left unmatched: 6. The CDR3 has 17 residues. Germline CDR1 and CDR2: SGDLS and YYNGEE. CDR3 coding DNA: TGTGCCAGCAGCGTAGAACTAGCGGGAGATTGGACAGATACGCAGTATTTT. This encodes CASSVELAGDWTDTQYF.

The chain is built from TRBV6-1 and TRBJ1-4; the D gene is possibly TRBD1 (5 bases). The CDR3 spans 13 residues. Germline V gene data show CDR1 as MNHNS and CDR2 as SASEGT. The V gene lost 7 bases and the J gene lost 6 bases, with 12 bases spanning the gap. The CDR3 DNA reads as TGTGCCAGCACTGAGCAGGGCGATGAAAAACTGTTTTTT. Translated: CASTEQGDEKLFF.

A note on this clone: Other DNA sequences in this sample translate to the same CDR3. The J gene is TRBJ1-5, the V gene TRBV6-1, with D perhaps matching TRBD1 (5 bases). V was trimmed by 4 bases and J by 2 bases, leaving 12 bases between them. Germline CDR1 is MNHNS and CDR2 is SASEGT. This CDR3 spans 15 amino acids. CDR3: CASSGPGGGNQPQHF. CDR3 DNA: TGTGCCAGCAGTGGGCCCGGGGGAGGCAATCAGCCCCAGCATTTT.

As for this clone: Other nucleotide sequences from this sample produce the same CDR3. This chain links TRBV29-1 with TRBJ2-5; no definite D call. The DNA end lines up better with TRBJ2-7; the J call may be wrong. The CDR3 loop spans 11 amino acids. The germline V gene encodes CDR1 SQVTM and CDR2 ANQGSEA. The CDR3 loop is CSVEGSYEQYF. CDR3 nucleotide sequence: TGCAGCGTTGAAGGGTCCTACGAGCAGTACTTC.

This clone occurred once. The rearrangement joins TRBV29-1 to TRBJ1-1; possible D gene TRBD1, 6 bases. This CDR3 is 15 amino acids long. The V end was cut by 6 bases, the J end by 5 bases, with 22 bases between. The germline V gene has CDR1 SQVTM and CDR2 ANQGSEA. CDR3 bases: TGCAGCGTCTTTCACAGGGTGAATCGGGGGACTGAAGCTTTCTTT. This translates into CSVFHRVNRGTEAFF.

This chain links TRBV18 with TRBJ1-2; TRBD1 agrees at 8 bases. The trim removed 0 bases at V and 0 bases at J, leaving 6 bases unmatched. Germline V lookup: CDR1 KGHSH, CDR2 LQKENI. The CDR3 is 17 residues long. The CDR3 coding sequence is TGTGCCAGCTCACCACCTGGACAGGGATCCACTAACTATGGCTACACCTTC. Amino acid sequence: CASSPPGQGSTNYGYTF. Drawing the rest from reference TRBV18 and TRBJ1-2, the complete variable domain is NAGVMQNPRHLVRRRGQEARLRCSPMKGHSHVYWYRQLPEEGLKFMVYLQKENIIDESGMPKERFSAEFPKEGPSILRIQQVVRGDSAAYFCASSPPGQGSTNYGYTFGSGTRLTVV.

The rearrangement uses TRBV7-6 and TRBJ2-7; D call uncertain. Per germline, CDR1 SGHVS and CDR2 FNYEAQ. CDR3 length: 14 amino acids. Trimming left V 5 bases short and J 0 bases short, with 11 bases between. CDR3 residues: CASSGRTDSYEQYF. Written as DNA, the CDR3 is TGTGCCAGCAGCGGACGGACGGACTCCTACGAGCAGTACTTC. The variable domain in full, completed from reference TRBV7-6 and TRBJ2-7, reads GAGVSQSPRYKVTKRGQDVALRCDPISGHVSLYWYRQALGQGPEFLTYFNYEAQQDKSGLPNDRFSAERPEGSISTLTIQRTEQRDSAMYRCASSGRTDSYEQYFGPGTRLTVT.

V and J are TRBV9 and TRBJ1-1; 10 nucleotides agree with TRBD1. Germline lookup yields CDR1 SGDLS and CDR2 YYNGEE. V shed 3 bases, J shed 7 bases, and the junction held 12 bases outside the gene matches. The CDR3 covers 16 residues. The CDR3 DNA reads TGTGCCAGCAGCGGTGGACAGGGGGGATCCTTCGGTGAAGCTTTCTTT. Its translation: CASSGGQGGSFGEAFF. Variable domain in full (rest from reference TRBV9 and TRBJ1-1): DSGVTQTPKHLITATGQRVTLRCSPRSGDLSVYWYQQSLDQGLQFLIQYYNGEERAKGNILERFSAQQFPDLHSELNLSSLELGDSALYFCASSGGQGGSFGEAFFGQGTRLTVV.

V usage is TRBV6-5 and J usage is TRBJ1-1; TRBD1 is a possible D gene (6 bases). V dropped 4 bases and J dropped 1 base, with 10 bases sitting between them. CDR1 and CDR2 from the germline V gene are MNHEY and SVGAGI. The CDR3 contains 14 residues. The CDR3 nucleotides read TGTGCCAGCAGTTCAGGGGCTCGGAACACTGAAGCTTTCTTT. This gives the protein CASSSGARNTEAFF.

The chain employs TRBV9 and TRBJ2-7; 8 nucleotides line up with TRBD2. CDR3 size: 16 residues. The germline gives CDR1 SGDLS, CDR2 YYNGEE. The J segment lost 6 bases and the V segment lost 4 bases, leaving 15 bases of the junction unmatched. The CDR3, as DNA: TGTGCCAGCAGCCAGGGCGTGGGAGCGGGAGTATTCGAGCAGTACTTC. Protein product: CASSQGVGAGVFEQYF. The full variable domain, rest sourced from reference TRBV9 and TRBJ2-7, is DSGVTQTPKHLITATGQRVTLRCSPRSGDLSVYWYQQSLDQGLQFLIQYYNGEERAKGNILERFSAQQFPDLHSELNLSSLELGDSALYFCASSQGVGAGVFEQYFGPGTRLTVT.

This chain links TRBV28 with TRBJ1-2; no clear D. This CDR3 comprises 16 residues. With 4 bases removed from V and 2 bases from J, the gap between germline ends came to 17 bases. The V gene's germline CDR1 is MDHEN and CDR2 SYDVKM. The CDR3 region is CASSSHPLRANYGYTF. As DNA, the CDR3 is TGTGCCAGCAGTTCCCACCCCCTACGTGCCAACTATGGCTACACCTTC.